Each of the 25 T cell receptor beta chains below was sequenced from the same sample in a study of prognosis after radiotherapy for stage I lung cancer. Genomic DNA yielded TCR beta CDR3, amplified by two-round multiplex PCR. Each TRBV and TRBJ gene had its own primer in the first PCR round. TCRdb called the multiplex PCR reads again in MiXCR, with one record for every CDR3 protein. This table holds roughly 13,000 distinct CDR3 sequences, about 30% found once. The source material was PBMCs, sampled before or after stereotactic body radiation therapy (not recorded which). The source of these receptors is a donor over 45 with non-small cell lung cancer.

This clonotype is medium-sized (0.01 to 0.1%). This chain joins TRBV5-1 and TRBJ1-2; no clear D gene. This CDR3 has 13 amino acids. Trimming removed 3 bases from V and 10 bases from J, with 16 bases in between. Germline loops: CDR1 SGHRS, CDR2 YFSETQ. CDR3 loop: CASSSGESSAYTF. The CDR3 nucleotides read TGCGCCAGCAGCTCCGGGGAATCTTCCGCCTACACCTTC.

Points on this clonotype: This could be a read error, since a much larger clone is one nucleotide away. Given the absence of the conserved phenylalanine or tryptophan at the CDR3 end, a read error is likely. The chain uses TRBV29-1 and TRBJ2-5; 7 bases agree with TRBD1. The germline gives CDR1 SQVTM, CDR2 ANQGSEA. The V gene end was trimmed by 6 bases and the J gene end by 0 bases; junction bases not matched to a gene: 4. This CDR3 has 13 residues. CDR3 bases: TGCAGCGTGACCGGGACAGACCAAGAGACCCAGTACTTA. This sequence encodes CSVTGTDQETQYL.

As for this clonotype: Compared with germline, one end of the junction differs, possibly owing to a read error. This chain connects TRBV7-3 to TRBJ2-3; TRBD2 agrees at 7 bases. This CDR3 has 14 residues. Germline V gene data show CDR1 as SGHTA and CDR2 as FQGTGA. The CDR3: CANSLGTITDTQYF. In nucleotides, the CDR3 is TGTGCCAACAGCTTAGGGACTATCACAGATACGCAGTATTTT. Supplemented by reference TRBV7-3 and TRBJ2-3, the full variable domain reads GAGVSQTPSNKVTEKGKYVELRCDPISGHTALYWYRQSLGQGPEFLIYFQGTGAADDSGLPNDRFFAVRPEGSVSTLKIQRTERGDSAVYLCANSLGTITDTQYFGPGTRLTVL.

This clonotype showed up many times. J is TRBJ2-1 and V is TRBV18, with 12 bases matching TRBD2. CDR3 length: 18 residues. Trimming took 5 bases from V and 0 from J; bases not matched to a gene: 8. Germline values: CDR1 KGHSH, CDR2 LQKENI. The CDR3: CASSGLAGLGSSYNEQFF. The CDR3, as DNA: TGTGCCAGCTCAGGACTAGCGGGATTAGGGAGCTCCTACAATGAGCAGTTCTTC.

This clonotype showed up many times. The CDR3: CASSLAIGTSGGGNEQFF. For the CDR3, the DNA is TGCGCCAGCAGCTTGGCTATCGGGACTAGCGGGGGGGGCAATGAGCAGTTCTTC. The chain joins TRBV5-1 to TRBJ2-1; TRBD2 matches at 16 bases. This CDR3 has 18 residues. V lost 0 bases to trimming and J lost 6 bases; unmatched junction nucleotides: 6. From germline, CDR1 is SGHRS and CDR2 YFSETQ. The whole variable domain, remainder taken from reference TRBV5-1 and TRBJ2-1, is KAGVTQTPRYLIKTRGQQVTLSCSPISGHRSVSWYQQTPGQGLQFLFEYFSETQRNKGNFPGRFSGRQFSNSRSEMNVSTLELGDSALYLCASSLAIGTSGGGNEQFFGPGTRLTVL.

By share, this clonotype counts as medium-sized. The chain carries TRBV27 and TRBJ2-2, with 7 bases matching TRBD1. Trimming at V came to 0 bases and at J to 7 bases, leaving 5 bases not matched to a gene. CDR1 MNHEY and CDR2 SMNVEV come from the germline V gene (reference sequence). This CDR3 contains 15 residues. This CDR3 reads CASSLSWGQYGELFF. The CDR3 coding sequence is TGTGCCAGCAGTTTATCTTGGGGACAGTACGGGGAGCTGTTTTTT.

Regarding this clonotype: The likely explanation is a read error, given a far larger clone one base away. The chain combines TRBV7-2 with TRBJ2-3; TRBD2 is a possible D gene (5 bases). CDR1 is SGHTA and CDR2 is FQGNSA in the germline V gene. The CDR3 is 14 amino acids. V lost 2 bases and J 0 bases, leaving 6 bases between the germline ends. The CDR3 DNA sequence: TGTGCCAGCAGCTTATGGACTAGCACAGATACGCAGTATTTT. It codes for CASSLWTSTDTQYF.

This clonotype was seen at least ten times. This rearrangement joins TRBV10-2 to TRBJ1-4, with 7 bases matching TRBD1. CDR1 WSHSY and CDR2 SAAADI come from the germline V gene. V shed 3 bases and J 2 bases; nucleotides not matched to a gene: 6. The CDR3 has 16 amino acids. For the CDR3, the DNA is TGCGCCAGCAGTGATTGGGGGGGACAGACTAATGAAAAACTGTTTTTT. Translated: CASSDWGGQTNEKLFF.

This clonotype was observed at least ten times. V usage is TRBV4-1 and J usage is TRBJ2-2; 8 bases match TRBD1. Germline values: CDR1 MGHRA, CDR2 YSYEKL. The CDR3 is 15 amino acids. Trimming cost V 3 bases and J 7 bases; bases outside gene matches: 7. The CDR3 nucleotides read TGCGCCAGCAGCCAGCGGACAGGGCCCGACGGGGAGCTGTTTTTT. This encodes CASSQRTGPDGELFF.

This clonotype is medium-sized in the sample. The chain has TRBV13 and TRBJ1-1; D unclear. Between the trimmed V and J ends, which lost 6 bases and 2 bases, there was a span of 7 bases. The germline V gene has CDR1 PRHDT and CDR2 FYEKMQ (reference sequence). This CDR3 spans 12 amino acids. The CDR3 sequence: CASSPGNTEAFF. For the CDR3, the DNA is TGTGCCAGCAGTCCAGGAAACACTGAAGCTTTCTTT.

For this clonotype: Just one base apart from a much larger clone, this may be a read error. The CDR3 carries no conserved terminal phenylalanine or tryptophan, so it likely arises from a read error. This CDR3 is CSSSEGAERSQNEQFL. For the CDR3, the DNA is TGTTCCAGCAGCGAGGGTGCGGAGAGAAGTCAAAATGAGCAGTTCCTC. This chain connects TRBV7-9 to TRBJ2-1; possibly TRBD2 for D (5 bases). Germline V CDR1 and CDR2: SEHNR, FQNEAQ (reference sequence). The CDR3 extends over 16 amino acids.

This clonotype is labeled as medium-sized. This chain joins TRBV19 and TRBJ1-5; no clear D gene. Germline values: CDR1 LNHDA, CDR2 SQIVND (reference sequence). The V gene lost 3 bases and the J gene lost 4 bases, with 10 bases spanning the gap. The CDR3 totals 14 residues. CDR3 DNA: TGTGCCAGTAGTATCCCGGCCTATAATCAGCCCCAGCATTTT. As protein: CASSIPAYNQPQHF.

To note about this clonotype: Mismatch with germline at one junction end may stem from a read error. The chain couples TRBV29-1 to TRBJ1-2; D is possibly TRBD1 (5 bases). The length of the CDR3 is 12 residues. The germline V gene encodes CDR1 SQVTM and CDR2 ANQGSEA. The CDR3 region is CSVDLAGQGYSF. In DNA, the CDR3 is TGCAGCGTTGATCTGGCAGGGCAAGGCTACTCCTTC.

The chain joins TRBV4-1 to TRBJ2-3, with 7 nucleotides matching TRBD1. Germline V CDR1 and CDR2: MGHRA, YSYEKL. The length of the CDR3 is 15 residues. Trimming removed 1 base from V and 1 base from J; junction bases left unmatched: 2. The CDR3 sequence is CASSQVTGGTDTQYF. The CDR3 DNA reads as TGCGCCAGCAGCCAAGTTACAGGGGGCACAGATACGCAGTATTTT.

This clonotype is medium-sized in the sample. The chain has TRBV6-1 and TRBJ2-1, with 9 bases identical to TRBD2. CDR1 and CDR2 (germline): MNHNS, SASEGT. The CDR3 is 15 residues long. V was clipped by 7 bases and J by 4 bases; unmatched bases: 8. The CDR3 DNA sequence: TGTGCCAGCAAGTTTAGGCTAGCGGGGTACAATGAGCAGTTCTTC. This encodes CASKFRLAGYNEQFF.

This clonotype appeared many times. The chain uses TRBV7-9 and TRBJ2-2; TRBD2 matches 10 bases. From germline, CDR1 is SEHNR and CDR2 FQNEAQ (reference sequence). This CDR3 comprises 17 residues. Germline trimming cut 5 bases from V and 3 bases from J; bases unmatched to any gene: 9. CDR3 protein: CASSPPSGRADTGELFF. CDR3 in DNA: TGTGCCAGCAGCCCACCGAGCGGGAGGGCCGACACCGGGGAGCTGTTTTTT.

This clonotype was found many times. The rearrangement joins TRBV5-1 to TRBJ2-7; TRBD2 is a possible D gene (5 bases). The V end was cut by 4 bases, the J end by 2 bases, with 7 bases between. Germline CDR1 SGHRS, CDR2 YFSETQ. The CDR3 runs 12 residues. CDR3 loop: CASSTGTYEQYF. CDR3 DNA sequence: TGCGCCAGCAGCACGGGGACCTACGAGCAGTACTTC.

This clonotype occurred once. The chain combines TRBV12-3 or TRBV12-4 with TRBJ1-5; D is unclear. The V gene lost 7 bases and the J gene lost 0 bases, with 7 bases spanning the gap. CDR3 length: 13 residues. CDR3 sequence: CASILGSNQPQHF. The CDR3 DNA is TGTGCCAGCATACTGGGTAGCAATCAGCCCCAGCATTTT.

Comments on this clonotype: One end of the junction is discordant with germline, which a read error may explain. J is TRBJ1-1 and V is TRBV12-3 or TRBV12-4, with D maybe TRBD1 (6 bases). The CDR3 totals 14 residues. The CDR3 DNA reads TGTGCCAGCAGTTTAGCAGCTGTACGACAGGAAGCTTTCTTC. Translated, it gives CASSLAAVRQEAFF.

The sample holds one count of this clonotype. CDR3 DNA: TGTGCCACCACTGAGGGGGGCAGATTTGGAAACACCATATATTTT. This translates into CATTEGGRFGNTIYF. The chain combines TRBV28 with TRBJ1-3, with D possibly being TRBD1 (6 bases). Germline CDR1 reads MDHEN; CDR2 reads SYDVKM. V lost 10 bases and J 3 bases, leaving 19 bases between the germline ends. This CDR3 region has 15 residues.

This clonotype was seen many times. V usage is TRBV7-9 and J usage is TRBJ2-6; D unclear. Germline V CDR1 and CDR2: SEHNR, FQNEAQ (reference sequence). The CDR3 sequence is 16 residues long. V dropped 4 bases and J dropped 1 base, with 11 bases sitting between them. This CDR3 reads CASSYRLMSGANVLTF. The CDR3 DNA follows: TGTGCCAGCAGCTATCGACTGATGTCTGGGGCCAACGTCCTGACTTTC.

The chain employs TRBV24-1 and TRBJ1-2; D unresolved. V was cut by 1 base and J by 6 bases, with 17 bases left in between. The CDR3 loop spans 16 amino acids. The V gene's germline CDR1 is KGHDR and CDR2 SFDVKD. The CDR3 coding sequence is TGTGCCACCAGTGATTTCCACAGCGAGAGTTTTGATGGCTACACCTTC. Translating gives CATSDFHSESFDGYTF.

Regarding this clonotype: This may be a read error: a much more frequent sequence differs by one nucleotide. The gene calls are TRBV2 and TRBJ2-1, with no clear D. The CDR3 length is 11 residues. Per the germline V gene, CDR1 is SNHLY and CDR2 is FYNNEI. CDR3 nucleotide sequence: TGTGCCTGCCAAGGTTACAGTGAGGAGTTCTTC. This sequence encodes CACQGYSEEFF.

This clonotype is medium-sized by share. The CDR3 nucleotides read TGTGCCAGCAGTTTTAGTTTTAAGCGGGCAAGCCTCACAGATACGCAGTATTTT. The encoded protein is CASSFSFKRASLTDTQYF. The chain is built from TRBV28 and TRBJ2-3; tentative D call: TRBD2 (6 bases). The CDR3 is 18 residues long. V was shortened by 3 bases and J by 2 bases, with 21 bases between the two germline ends. CDR1 and CDR2 from the germline V gene are MDHEN and SYDVKM.

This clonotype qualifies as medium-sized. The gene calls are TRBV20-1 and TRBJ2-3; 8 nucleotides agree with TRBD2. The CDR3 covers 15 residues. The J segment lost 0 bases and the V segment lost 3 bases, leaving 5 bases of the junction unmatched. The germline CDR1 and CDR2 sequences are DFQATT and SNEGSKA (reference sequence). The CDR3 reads CSASRREASTDTQYF. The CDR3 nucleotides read TGCAGTGCTAGTAGGCGGGAGGCTAGCACAGATACGCAGTATTTT.